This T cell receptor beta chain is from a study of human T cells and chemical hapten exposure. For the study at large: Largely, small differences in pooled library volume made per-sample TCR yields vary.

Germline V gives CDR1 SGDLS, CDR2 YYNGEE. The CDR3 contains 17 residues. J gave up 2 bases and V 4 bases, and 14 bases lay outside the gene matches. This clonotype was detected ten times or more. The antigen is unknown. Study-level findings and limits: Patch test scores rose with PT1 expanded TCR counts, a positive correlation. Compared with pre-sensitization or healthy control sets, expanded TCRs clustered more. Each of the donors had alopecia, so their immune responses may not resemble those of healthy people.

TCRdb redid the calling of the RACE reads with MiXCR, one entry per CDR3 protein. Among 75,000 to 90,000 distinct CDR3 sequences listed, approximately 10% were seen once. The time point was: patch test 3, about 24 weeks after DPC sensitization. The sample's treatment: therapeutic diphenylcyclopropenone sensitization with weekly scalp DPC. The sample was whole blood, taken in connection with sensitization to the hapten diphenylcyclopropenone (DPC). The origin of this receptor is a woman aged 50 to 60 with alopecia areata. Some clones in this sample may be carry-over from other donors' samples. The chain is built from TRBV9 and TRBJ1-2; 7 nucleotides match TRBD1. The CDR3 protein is CASSYSQGDTTNYGYTF. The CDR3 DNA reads TGTGCCAGCAGCTATTCCCAGGGGGACACCACGAACTATGGCTACACCTTC. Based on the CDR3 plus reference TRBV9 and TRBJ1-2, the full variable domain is DSGVTQTPKHLITATGQRVTLRCSPRSGDLSVYWYQQSLDQGLQFLIQYYNGEERAKGNILERFSAQQFPDLHSELNLSSLELGDSALYFCASSYSQGDTTNYGYTFGSGTRLTVV.